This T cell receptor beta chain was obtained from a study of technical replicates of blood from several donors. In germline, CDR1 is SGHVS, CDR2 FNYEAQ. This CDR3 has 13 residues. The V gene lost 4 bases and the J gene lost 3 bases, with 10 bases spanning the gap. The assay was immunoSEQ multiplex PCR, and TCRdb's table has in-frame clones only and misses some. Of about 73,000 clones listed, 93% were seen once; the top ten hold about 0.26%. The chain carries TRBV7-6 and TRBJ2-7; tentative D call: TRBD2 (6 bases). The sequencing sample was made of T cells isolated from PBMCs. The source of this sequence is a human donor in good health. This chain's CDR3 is CASSSLGGYEQYF. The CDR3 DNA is TGTGCCAGCAGCTCTCTCGGGGGCTACGAGCAGTACTTC.